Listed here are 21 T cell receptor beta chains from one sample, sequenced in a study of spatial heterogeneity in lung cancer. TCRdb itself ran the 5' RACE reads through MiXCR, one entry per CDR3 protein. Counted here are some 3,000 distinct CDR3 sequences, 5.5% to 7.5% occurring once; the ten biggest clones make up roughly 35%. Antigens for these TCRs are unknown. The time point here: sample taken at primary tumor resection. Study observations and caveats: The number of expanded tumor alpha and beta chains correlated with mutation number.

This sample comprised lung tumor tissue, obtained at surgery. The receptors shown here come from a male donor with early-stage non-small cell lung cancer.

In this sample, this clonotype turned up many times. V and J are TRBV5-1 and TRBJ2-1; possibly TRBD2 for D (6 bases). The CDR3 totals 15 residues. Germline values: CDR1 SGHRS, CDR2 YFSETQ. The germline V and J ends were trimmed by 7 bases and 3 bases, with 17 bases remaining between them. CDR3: CASRLGGSGYNEQFF. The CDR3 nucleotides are TGCGCCAGCCGACTCGGGGGTTCCGGCTACAATGAGCAGTTCTTC. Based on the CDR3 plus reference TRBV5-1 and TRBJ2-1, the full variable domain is KAGVTQTPRYLIKTRGQQVTLSCSPISGHRSVSWYQQTPGQGLQFLFEYFSETQRNKGNFPGRFSGRQFSNSRSEMNVSTLELGDSALYLCASRLGGSGYNEQFFGPGTRLTVL.

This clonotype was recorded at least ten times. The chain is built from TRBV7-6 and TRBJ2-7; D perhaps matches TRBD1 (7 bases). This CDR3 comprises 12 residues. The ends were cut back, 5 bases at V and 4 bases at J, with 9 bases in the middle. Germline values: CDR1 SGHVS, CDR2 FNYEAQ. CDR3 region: CASSQGGYEQYF. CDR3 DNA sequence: TGTGCCAGCAGCCAGGGGGGTTACGAGCAGTACTTC. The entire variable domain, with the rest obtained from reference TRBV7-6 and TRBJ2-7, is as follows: GAGVSQSPRYKVTKRGQDVALRCDPISGHVSLYWYRQALGQGPEFLTYFNYEAQQDKSGLPNDRFSAERPEGSISTLTIQRTEQRDSAMYRCASSQGGYEQYFGPGTRLTVT.

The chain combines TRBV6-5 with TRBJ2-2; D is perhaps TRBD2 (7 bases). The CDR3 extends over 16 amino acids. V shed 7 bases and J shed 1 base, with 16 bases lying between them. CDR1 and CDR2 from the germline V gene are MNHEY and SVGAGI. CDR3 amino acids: CASTARGRGNTGELFF. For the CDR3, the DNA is TGTGCCAGCACCGCAAGGGGGAGGGGGAACACCGGGGAGCTGTTTTTT.

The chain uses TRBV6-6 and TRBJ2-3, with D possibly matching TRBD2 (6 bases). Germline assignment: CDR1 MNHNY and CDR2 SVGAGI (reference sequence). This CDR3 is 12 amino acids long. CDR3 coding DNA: TGTGCTGTGCGGGGTTACACAGATACGCAGTATTTT. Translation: CAVRGYTDTQYF.

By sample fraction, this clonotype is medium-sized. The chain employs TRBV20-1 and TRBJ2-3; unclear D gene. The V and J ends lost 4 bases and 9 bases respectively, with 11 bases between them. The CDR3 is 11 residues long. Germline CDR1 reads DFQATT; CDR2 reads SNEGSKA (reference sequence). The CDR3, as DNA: TGCAGTGCTACCATCGAGAGGACGCAGTATTTT. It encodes CSATIERTQYF.

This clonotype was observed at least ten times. The CDR3 spells CASSYAQEAYEQYF. The DNA for the CDR3 is TGTGCCAGCAGTTATGCCCAAGAGGCCTACGAGCAGTACTTC. This sequence joins TRBV27 and TRBJ2-7, with no clear D. Germline V gene lookup returns CDR1 MNHEY and CDR2 SMNVEV (reference sequence). Trimming stripped 4 bases from V and 2 bases from J, with 12 bases between. This CDR3 has 14 amino acids.

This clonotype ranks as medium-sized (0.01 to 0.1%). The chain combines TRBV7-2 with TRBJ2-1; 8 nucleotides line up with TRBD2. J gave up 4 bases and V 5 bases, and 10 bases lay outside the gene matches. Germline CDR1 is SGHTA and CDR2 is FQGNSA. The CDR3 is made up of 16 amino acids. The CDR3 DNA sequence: TGTGCCAGCAGCCCACCGGGACTAGGAGAATACAATGAGCAGTTCTTC. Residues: CASSPPGLGEYNEQFF.

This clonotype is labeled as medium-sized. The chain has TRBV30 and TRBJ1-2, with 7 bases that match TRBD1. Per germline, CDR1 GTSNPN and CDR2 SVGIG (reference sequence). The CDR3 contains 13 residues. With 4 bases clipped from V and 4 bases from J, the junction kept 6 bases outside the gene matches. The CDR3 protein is CAWTLGDSYGYTF. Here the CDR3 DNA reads TGTGCCTGGACCCTTGGGGACAGCTATGGCTACACCTTC.

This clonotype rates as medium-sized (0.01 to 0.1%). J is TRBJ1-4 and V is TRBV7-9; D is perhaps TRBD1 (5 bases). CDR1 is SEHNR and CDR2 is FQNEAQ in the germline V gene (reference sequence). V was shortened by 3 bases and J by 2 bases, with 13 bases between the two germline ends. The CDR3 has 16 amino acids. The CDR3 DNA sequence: TGTGCCAGCAGCTTGGCAACAGGACCCACTAATGAAAAACTGTTTTTT. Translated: CASSLATGPTNEKLFF.

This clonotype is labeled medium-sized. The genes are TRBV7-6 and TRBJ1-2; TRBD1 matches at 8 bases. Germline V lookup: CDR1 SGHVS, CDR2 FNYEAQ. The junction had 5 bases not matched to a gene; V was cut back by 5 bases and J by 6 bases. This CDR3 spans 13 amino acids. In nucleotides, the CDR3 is TGTGCCAGCAGCCTGGACAGGGCTGATGGCTACACCTTC. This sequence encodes CASSLDRADGYTF.

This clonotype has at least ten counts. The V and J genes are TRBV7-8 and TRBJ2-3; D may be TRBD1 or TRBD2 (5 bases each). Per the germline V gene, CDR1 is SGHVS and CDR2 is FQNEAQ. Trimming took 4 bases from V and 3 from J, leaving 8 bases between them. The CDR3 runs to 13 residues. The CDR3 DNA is TGTGCCAGCAGCTGGGGGAGAACAGATACGCAGTATTTT. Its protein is CASSWGRTDTQYF. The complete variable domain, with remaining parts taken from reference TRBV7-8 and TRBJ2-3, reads GAGVSQSPRYKVAKRGQDVALRCDPISGHVSLFWYQQALGQGPEFLTYFQNEAQLDKSGLPSDRFFAERPEGSVSTLKIQRTQQEDSAVYLCASSWGRTDTQYFGPGTRLTVL.

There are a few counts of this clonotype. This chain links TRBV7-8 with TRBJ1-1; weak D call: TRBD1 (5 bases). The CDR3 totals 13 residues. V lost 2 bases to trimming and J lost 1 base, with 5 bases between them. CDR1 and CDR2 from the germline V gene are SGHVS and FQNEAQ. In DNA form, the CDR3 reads TGTGCCAGCAGCTTACAGGGGAACACTGAAGCTTTCTTT. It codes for CASSLQGNTEAFF. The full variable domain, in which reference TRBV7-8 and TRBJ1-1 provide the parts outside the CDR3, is GAGVSQSPRYKVAKRGQDVALRCDPISGHVSLFWYQQALGQGPEFLTYFQNEAQLDKSGLPSDRFFAERPEGSVSTLKIQRTQQEDSAVYLCASSLQGNTEAFFGQGTRLTVV.

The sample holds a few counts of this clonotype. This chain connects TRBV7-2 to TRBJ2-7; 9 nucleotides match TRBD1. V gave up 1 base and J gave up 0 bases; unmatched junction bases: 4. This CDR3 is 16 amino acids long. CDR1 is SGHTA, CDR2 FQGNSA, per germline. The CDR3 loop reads CASSLDRGQGSYEQYF. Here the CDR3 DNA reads TGTGCCAGCAGCTTAGACCGGGGACAGGGCTCCTACGAGCAGTACTTC.

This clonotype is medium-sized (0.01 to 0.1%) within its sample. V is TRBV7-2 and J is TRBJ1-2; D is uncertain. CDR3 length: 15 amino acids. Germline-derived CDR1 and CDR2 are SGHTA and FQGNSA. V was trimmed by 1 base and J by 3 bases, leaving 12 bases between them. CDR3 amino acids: CASSLGRVSDYGYTF. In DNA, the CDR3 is TGTGCCAGCAGCTTAGGGCGGGTTTCCGACTATGGCTACACCTTC. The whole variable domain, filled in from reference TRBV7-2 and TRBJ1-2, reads GAGVSQSPSNKVTEKGKDVELRCDPISGHTALYWYRQSLGQGLEFLIYFQGNSAPDKSGLPSDRFSAERTGGSVSTLTIQRTQQEDSAVYLCASSLGRVSDYGYTFGSGTRLTVV.

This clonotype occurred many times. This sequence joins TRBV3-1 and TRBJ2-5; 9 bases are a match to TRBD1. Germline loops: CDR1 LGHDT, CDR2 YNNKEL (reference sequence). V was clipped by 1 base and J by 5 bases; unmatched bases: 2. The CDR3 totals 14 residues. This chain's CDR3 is CASSQGTGVETQYF. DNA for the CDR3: TGTGCCAGCAGCCAAGGGACAGGGGTCGAGACCCAGTACTTC.

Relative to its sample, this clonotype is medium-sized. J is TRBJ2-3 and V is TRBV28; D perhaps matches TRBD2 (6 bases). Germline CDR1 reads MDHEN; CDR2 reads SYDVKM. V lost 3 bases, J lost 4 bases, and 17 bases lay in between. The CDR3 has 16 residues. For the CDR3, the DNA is TGTGCCAGCAGTTTGGTACGCCCTAGGAGGGCAGATACGCAGTATTTT. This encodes CASSLVRPRRADTQYF.

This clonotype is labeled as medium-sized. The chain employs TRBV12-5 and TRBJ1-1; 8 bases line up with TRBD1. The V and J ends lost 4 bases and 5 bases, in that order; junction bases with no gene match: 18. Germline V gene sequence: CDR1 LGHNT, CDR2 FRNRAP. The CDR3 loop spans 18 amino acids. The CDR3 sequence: CASGSYTRTGPPGTEAFF. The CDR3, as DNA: TGTGCTAGTGGTTCATACACTCGGACAGGGCCCCCGGGGACTGAAGCTTTCTTT. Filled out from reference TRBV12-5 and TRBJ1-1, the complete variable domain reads DARVTQTPRHKVTEMGQEVTMRCQPILGHNTVFWYRQTMMQGLELLAYFRNRAPLDDSGMPKDRFSAEMPDATLATLKIQPSEPRDSAVYFCASGSYTRTGPPGTEAFFGQGTRLTVV.

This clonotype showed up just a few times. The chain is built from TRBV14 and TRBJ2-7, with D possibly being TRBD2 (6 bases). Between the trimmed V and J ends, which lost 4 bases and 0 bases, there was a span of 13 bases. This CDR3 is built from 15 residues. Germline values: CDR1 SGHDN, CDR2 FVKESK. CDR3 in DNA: TGTGCCAGCAGCCGAGAACTAGCCGGCTCCTACGAGCAGTACTTC. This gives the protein CASSRELAGSYEQYF.

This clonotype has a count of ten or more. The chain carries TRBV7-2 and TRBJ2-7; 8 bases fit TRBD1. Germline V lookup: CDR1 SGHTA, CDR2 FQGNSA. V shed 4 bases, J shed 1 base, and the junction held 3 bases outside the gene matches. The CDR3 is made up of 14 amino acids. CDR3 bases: TGTGCCAGCAGCTCAGACAGGGGTTCCTACGAGCAGTACTTC. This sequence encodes CASSSDRGSYEQYF.

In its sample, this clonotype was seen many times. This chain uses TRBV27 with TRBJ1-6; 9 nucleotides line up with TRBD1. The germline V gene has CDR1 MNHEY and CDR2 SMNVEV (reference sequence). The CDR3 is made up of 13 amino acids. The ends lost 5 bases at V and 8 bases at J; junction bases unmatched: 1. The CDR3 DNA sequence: TGTGCCAGCAGTGACAGGGGGGATTCACCCCTCCACTTT. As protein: CASSDRGDSPLHF.

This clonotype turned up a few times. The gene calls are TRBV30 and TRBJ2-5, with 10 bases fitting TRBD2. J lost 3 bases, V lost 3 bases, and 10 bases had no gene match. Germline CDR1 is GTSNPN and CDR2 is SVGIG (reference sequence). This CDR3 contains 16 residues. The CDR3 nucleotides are TGTGCCTGGAGCTGGACTAGCGGCACCTTAAAAGAGACCCAGTACTTC. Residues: CAWSWTSGTLKETQYF.